Below are 25 T cell receptor beta chains sequenced from a single sample in a study of T cell repertoires and HLA-DP antigens. Their antigen targets remain unknown. TCRdb's table, derived via immunoSEQ multiplex PCR, lists solely in-frame clones and lacks some. Seen here are about 73,000 clones, over 75% observed once, and the top ten hold roughly 1.5%. Source material: CD4+ T cells from PBMCs. The receptor source for this set is a man between 60 and 70 years old in good health and CMV-seronegative.

Points on this clone: Other DNA sequences of this sample code for an identical CDR3. V is TRBV18 and J is TRBJ1-1, with D hard to call. Trimming left V 2 bases short and J 2 bases short, with 6 bases between. CDR1 KGHSH and CDR2 LQKENI come from the germline V gene. This CDR3 spans 13 amino acids. CDR3 loop: CASSPLVNTEAFF. The CDR3 DNA reads TGTGCCAGCTCACCATTGGTCAACACTGAAGCTTTCTTT.

The V and J genes are TRBV6-4 and TRBJ1-1; D is unresolved. The length of the CDR3 is 14 residues. The ends were cut back, 3 bases at V and 1 base at J, with 9 bases in the middle. The V gene's germline CDR1 is MRHNA and CDR2 SNTAGT. The CDR3 protein is CASSEEGGNTEAFF. The CDR3, as DNA: TGTGCCAGCAGTGAAGAGGGCGGGAACACTGAAGCTTTCTTT.

V gene TRBV11-2 combines with J gene TRBJ1-1; tentatively, D is TRBD1 (6 bases). CDR3 size: 15 residues. The ends were cut back, 5 bases at V and 5 bases at J, with 18 bases in the middle. Germline V lookup: CDR1 SGHAT, CDR2 FQNNGV. CDR3 loop: CASSPDGGGRTEAFF. Written as DNA, the CDR3 is TGTGCCAGCAGCCCGGATGGCGGGGGCCGAACTGAAGCTTTCTTT.

The rearrangement uses TRBV10-3 and TRBJ2-1, with 9 bases identical to TRBD2. CDR1 is ENHRY and CDR2 is SYGVKD in the germline V gene. The CDR3 totals 16 residues. With 0 bases clipped from V and 8 bases from J, the junction kept 8 bases outside the gene matches. The CDR3: CAISESDSGGPDEQFF. Here the CDR3 DNA reads TGTGCCATCAGTGAGTCTGATAGCGGGGGCCCGGATGAGCAGTTCTTC.

CDR3 in DNA: TGTGCCACCAGCAAGGACAGGGGTTATAGCAATCAGCCCCAGCATTTT. It codes for CATSKDRGYSNQPQHF. The rearrangement links TRBV15 to TRBJ1-5, with 9 bases lining up with TRBD1. The CDR3 totals 16 residues. In germline, CDR1 is LNHNV, CDR2 YYDKDF (reference sequence). V lost 4 bases, J lost 0 bases, and 4 bases stayed unmatched.

The CDR3 bases are TGTGCCAGCAGCCAGCGGGATGGGCCGGCTAATGAAAAACTGTTTTTT. Translation gives CASSQRDGPANEKLFF. The chain combines TRBV4-2 with TRBJ1-4; D is unclear. Per germline, CDR1 LGHNA and CDR2 YNFKEQ. The CDR3 has 16 residues. Trimming cost V 3 bases and J 3 bases, with 14 bases left between them.

The sample holds one count of this clone. This chain uses TRBV6-6 with TRBJ1-5; 8 nucleotides agree with TRBD1. The junction had 6 bases not matched to a gene; V was cut back by 7 bases and J by 1 base. This CDR3 region has 15 residues. In germline, CDR1 is MNHNY, CDR2 SVGAGI (reference sequence). The CDR3 DNA reads as TGTGCCAGCAAACAGGGGGTTTTGAGCAATCAGCCCCAGCATTTT. Residues: CASKQGVLSNQPQHF.

V and J are TRBV2 and TRBJ2-3, with TRBD2 matching over 7 bases. V trimming: 4 bases; J trimming: 6 bases; junction bases outside the gene matches: 4. Germline lookup yields CDR1 SNHLY and CDR2 FYNNEI. The CDR3 is 13 amino acids. The CDR3 bases are TGTGCCAGCAGTGGCGGGAGAGTGGATACGCAGTATTTT. This sequence encodes CASSGGRVDTQYF.

V is TRBV19 and J is TRBJ1-4; no definite D call. The CDR3 covers 14 residues. Trimming cost V 3 bases and J 5 bases, with 10 bases left between them. Germline-derived CDR1 and CDR2 are LNHDA and SQIVND (reference sequence). This chain's CDR3 is CASSIRQENEKLFF. For the CDR3, the DNA is TGTGCCAGTAGTATTCGGCAGGAGAATGAAAAACTGTTTTTT.

In its sample, this clone was seen once. The V call is TRBV5-6, the J call TRBJ2-3; 8 bases align to TRBD1. J lost 1 base, V lost 5 bases, and 3 bases had no gene match. Germline loops: CDR1 SGHDT, CDR2 YYEEEE. The CDR3 runs to 14 residues. The CDR3 loop is CASRPRGRTDTQYF. The CDR3 bases are TGTGCCAGCAGGCCCAGGGGGCGCACAGATACGCAGTATTTT.

The chain employs TRBV5-1 and TRBJ2-6; D ambiguous. The CDR3 totals 17 residues. In germline, CDR1 is SGHRS, CDR2 YFSETQ. The V and J ends lost 4 bases and 2 bases respectively, with 16 bases between them. The CDR3 DNA follows: TGCGCCAGCAGCGTAGGTCCACCTTCGGCTGGGGCCAACGTCCTGACTTTC. This translates into CASSVGPPSAGANVLTF.

This clone was seen a handful of times. J is TRBJ2-1 and V is TRBV4-3; D might be TRBD2 (6 bases). With 3 bases removed from V and 9 bases from J, the gap between germline ends came to 18 bases. Looked up from germline, CDR1 is LGHNA and CDR2 is YSLEER. The CDR3 is 15 residues long. This CDR3 is CASSQETRVGGEQFF. The CDR3 DNA follows: TGCGCCAGCAGCCAGGAGACTAGGGTAGGCGGTGAGCAGTTCTTC.

This chain links TRBV5-1 with TRBJ2-5; the match to TRBD2 covers 7 bases. Trimming removed 4 bases from V and 5 bases from J; junction bases left unmatched: 26. There are 20 residues in the CDR3. CDR1 SGHRS and CDR2 YFSETQ come from the germline V gene. CDR3 DNA sequence: TGCGCCAGCAGCAACCCCCCTATCGGGGGGAACGTGGGGCTGCGGGAGACCCAGTACTTC. This codes for CASSNPPIGGNVGLRETQYF.

The chain links TRBV7-2 to TRBJ2-1, with D perhaps TRBD2 (6 bases). CDR3 length: 15 residues. V was pared by 3 bases and J by 2 bases, with 11 bases between. Germline CDR1 is SGHTA and CDR2 is FQGNSA. CDR3 nucleotides: TGTGCCAGCAGCTTGGGCGGGACCCCCTACAATGAGCAGTTCTTC. Translated, it gives CASSLGGTPYNEQFF.

The chain joins TRBV19 to TRBJ2-1; 8 positions match TRBD2. V lost 3 bases to trimming and J lost 3 bases; unmatched junction nucleotides: 10. The CDR3 is 17 amino acids. The V gene's germline CDR1 is LNHDA and CDR2 SQIVND (reference sequence). The CDR3 coding sequence is TGTGCCAGTAGTATGACTCTACGGGGGGGTTTCTACAATGAGCAGTTCTTC. This codes for CASSMTLRGGFYNEQFF.

The V and J genes are TRBV27 and TRBJ1-2, with 11 nucleotides matching TRBD1. V shed 5 bases, J shed 2 bases, and the junction held 7 bases outside the gene matches. CDR3 size: 16 residues. The germline V gene encodes CDR1 MNHEY and CDR2 SMNVEV (reference sequence). CDR3 protein: CASSAGQGVLNYGYTF. CDR3 nucleotides: TGTGCCAGCAGTGCGGGACAGGGGGTCTTAAACTATGGCTACACCTTC.

The chain uses TRBV30 and TRBJ1-5, with 7 bases that match TRBD1. The junction had 11 bases not matched to a gene; V was cut back by 1 base and J by 5 bases. The V gene's germline CDR1 is GTSNPN and CDR2 SVGIG (reference sequence). The CDR3 loop spans 16 amino acids. The CDR3: CAWSGPLFQGDQPQHF. The CDR3 nucleotides read TGTGCCTGGAGTGGGCCACTATTTCAGGGGGATCAGCCCCAGCATTTT. The full variable domain, in which reference TRBV30 and TRBJ1-5 provide the parts outside the CDR3, is SQTIHQWPATLVQPVGSPLSLECTVEGTSNPNLYWYRQAAGRGLQLLFYSVGIGQISSEVPQNLSASRPQDRQFILSSKKLLLSDSGFYLCAWSGPLFQGDQPQHFGDGTRLSIL.

V and J are TRBV27 and TRBJ2-2; the D gene could be TRBD1 or TRBD2 (7 bases each). The germline gives CDR1 MNHEY, CDR2 SMNVEV (reference sequence). The length of the CDR3 is 17 residues. V was cut by 3 bases and J by 3 bases, with 17 bases left in between. DNA of the CDR3: TGTGCCAGCAGTTTCCAGGGAGGGGGCCGGTACACCGGGGAGCTGTTTTTT. Its translation: CASSFQGGGRYTGELFF.

This clone occurred many times. V and J are TRBV18 and TRBJ2-2; no reliable D call. The V and J ends lost 3 bases and 1 base respectively, with 6 bases between them. The germline V gene encodes CDR1 KGHSH and CDR2 LQKENI. The CDR3 consists of 14 residues. CDR3 nucleotides: TGTGCCAGCTCACCCGAGCTGAACACCGGGGAGCTGTTTTTT. Protein: CASSPELNTGELFF.

This clone was seen just once. The genes are TRBV19 and TRBJ2-7; unclear D gene. The germline V gene encodes CDR1 LNHDA and CDR2 SQIVND (reference sequence). V was pared by 1 base and J by 2 bases, with 15 bases between. CDR3 size: 16 residues. As DNA, the CDR3 is TGTGCCAGTAGTATAGGAGGCCAAAGTGGGACCTACGAGCAGTACTTC. Encoded protein: CASSIGGQSGTYEQYF.

The J gene is TRBJ1-6, the V gene TRBV5-6; no clear D gene. CDR3 length: 15 amino acids. Germline V gene lookup returns CDR1 SGHDT and CDR2 YYEEEE. The ends were cut back, 1 base at V and 9 bases at J, with 14 bases in the middle. CDR3 loop: CASSLSGRVGSPLHF. The CDR3 DNA is TGTGCCAGCAGCTTGTCGGGGAGGGTAGGTTCACCCCTCCACTTT.

V and J are TRBV6-1 and TRBJ1-6, with a weak D call TRBD1 (5 bases). The CDR3 is 13 residues long. Germline V gene lookup returns CDR1 MNHNS and CDR2 SASEGT. The ends were cut back, 7 bases at V and 6 bases at J, with 10 bases in the middle. CDR3 coding DNA: TGTGCCAGCAAGGCAGGGATTAATTCACCCCTCCACTTT. It is translated as CASKAGINSPLHF.

The J gene is TRBJ1-2, the V gene TRBV11-2; D is unclear. Germline V CDR1 and CDR2: SGHAT, FQNNGV. CDR3 size: 13 residues. V lost 1 base to trimming and J lost 2 bases, with 5 bases between them. The CDR3 sequence: CASSLGFNYGYTF. Written as DNA, the CDR3 is TGTGCCAGCAGCTTAGGCTTCAACTATGGCTACACCTTC.

DNA of the CDR3: TGCGCCAGCAGCCTGTCCCTCCAGGCGAATCAGCCCCAGCATTTT. Encoded protein: CASSLSLQANQPQHF. The chain links TRBV4-1 to TRBJ1-5; D gene unclear. CDR3 size: 15 residues. In germline, CDR1 is MGHRA, CDR2 YSYEKL. V was cut by 4 bases and J by 4 bases, with 14 bases left in between.

This chain uses TRBV2 with TRBJ1-3, with 8 bases identical to TRBD1. Germline trimming cut 6 bases from V and 3 bases from J; bases unmatched to any gene: 1. This CDR3 has 13 amino acids. Germline-derived CDR1 and CDR2 are SNHLY and FYNNEI. CDR3 residues: CASRTGVGNTIYF. Here the CDR3 DNA reads TGTGCCAGCAGGACAGGGGTTGGAAACACCATATATTTT. The full variable domain, in which reference TRBV2 and TRBJ1-3 provide the parts outside the CDR3, is EPEVTQTPSHQVTQMGQEVILRCVPISNHLYFYWYRQILGQKVEFLVSFYNNEISEKSEIFDDQFSVERPDGSNFTLKIRSTKLEDSAMYFCASRTGVGNTIYFGEGSWLTVV.